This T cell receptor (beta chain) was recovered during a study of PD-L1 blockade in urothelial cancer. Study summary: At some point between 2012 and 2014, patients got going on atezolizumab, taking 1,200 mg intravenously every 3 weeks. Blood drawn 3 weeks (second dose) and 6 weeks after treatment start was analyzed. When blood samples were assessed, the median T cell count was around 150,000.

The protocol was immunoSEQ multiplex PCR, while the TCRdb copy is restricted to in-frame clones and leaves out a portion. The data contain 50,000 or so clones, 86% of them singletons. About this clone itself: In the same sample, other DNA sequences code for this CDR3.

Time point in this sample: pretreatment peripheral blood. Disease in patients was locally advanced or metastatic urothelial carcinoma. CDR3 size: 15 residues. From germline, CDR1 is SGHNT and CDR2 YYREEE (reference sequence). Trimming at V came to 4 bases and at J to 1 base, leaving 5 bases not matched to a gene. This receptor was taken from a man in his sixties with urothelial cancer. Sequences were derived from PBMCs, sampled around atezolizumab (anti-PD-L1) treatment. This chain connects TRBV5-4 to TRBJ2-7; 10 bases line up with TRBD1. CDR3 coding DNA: TGTGCCAGCAGCACCCGGGACAGGGGATCCTACGAGCAGTACTTC. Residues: CASSTRDRGSYEQYF. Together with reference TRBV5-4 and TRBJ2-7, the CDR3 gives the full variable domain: ETGVTQSPTHLIKTRGQQVTLRCSSQSGHNTVSWYQQALGQGPQFIFQYYREEENGRGNFPPRFSGLQFPNYSSELNVNALELDDSALYLCASSTRDRGSYEQYFGPGTRLTVT.